The entry below describes one T cell receptor beta chain. What it recognizes is unknown. PCR employed 60 Vbeta and 13 Jbeta primers. TCRdb's copy holds only in-frame clones and misses some; the assay was immunoSEQ multiplex PCR. This repertoire shows roughly 130,000 clones, roughly 62% found once; its top ten account for 1.6%. These data come from a study of cytomegalovirus exposure and HLA in healthy donors. Findings and limits, study-wide: In a later analysis, V- and J-gene trimming of beta chains associated with a DCLRE1C missense variant, replicated independently. Analyzed later, association rates of TCRs varied across HLA loci, with DRB1 most and HLA-C fewest. The authors listed 150 or so TCR beta chains as cytomegalovirus-associated. Researchers reported that a few CMV-associated chains were confirmed in vitro as CMV antigen-specific.

The clonotype comes from a man aged 25-40 years in good health and CMV-seropositive. Sequencing was done on a sample of PBMCs.

As DNA, the CDR3 is TGTGCCACCAGCAGAAGTCCCGGGGGGAGCTATGGCTACACCTTC. Protein: CATSRSPGGSYGYTF. The rearrangement joins TRBV15 to TRBJ1-2; D possibly corresponds to TRBD1 (5 bases). The length of the CDR3 is 15 residues. Germline V gene sequence: CDR1 LNHNV, CDR2 YYDKDF (reference sequence). V was pared by 2 bases and J by 4 bases, with 14 bases between. The full variable domain, with the rest looked up from reference TRBV15 and TRBJ1-2, is DAMVIQNPRYQVTQFGKPVTLSCSQTLNHNVMYWYQQKSSQAPKLLFHYYDKDFNNEADTPDNFQSRRPNTSFCFLDIRSPGLGDTAMYLCATSRSPGGSYGYTFGSGTRLTVV.